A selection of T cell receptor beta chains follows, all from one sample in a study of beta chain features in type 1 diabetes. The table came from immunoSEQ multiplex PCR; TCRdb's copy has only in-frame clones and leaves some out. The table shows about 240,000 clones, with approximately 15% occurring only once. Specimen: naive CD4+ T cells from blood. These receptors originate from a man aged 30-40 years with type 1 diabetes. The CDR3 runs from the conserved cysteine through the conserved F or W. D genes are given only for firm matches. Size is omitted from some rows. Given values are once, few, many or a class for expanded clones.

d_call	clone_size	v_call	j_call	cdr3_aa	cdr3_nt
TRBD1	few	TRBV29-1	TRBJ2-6	CSVGDRFLSGANVLTF	TGCAGCGTTGGGGACAGATTCCTCTCTGGGGCCAACGTCCTGACTTTC
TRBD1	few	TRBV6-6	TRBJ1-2	CASSRQGDSYGYTF	TGTGCCAGCAGCCGACAGGGGGATAGCTATGGCTACACCTTC
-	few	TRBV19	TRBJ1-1	CASSPGQNTEAFF	TGTGCCAGTAGCCCGGGACAGAACACTGAAGCTTTCTTT
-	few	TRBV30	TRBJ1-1	CALKPGMNTEAFF	TGTGCCCTGAAGCCAGGCATGAACACTGAAGCTTTCTTT
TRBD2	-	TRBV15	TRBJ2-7	CATSRGSRTSGSDEQYF	TGTGCCACCAGCAGAGGGTCAAGGACTAGCGGGAGTGACGAGCAGTACTTC
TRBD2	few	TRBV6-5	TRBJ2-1	CASSLSGNSYNEQFF	TGTGCCAGTAGTCTGAGCGGGAACTCCTACAATGAGCAGTTCTTC
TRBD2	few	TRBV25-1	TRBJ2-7	CASQLAGGTNYEQYF	TGTGCCAGCCAACTAGCGGGGGGTACTAACTACGAGCAGTACTTC
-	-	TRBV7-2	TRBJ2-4	CASSRTRWDIQYF	TGTGCCAGCAGCAGGACTCGGTGGGACATTCAGTACTTC
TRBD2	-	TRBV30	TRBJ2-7	CAWSRTSGRPYEQYF	TGTGCCTGGAGTCGGACTAGCGGGAGGCCCTACGAGCAGTACTTC
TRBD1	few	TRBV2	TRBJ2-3	CASSSTGSGTDTQYF	TGTGCCAGCAGTTCGACAGGGAGTGGCACAGATACGCAGTATTTT
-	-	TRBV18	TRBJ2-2	CASSPQEAGANTGELFF	TGTGCCAGCTCACCTCAAGAGGCAGGGGCGAACACCGGGGAGCTGTTTTTT
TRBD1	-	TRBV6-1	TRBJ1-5	CASRPDRDGIQPQHF	TGTGCCAGCAGACCCGACAGGGATGGGATTCAGCCCCAGCATTTT
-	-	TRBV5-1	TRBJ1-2	CASSLGDDRVDNYGYTF	TGCGCCAGCAGCTTGGGAGACGACAGAGTTGACAACTATGGCTACACCTTC
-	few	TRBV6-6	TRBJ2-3	CASSYQLAVTDTQYF	TGTGCCAGCAGTTACCAACTAGCAGTCACAGATACGCAGTATTTT
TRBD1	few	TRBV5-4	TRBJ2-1	CASSPTGGGSYNEQFF	TGTGCCAGCAGCCCGACAGGGGGGGGCTCCTACAATGAGCAGTTCTTC
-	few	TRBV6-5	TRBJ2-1	CASSPQEGNEQFF	TGTGCCAGCAGCCCCCAGGAAGGCAATGAGCAGTTCTTC
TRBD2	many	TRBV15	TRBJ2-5	CATSRGGEETQYF	TGTGCCACCAGCAGGGGAGGGGAGGAGACCCAGTACTTC
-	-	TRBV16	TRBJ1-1	CASSQEAGNTEAFF	TGTGCCAGCAGCCAAGAGGCGGGGAACACTGAAGCTTTCTTT
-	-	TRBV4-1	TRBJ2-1	CASSQDMPLGSSYNEQFF	TGCGCCAGCAGCCAAGATATGCCCCTGGGCAGCTCCTACAATGAGCAGTTCTTC
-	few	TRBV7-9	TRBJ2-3	CASSPRRPTSTDTQYF	TGTGCCAGCAGCCCCCGGCGGCCTACTAGCACAGATACGCAGTATTTT
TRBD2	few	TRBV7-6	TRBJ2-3	CASSSPTSGGPSTDTQYF	TGTGCCAGCAGCTCGCCTACTAGCGGGGGCCCTAGCACAGATACGCAGTATTTT
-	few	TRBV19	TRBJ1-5	CASTKDINQPQHF	TGTGCCAGTACTAAGGACATCAATCAGCCCCAGCATTTT
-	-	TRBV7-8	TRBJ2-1	CASSPIWGTNEQFF	TGTGCCAGCAGCCCGATATGGGGCACGAATGAGCAGTTCTTC